One sample yielded the 10 T cell receptor beta chains listed below, sequenced in a study of cytomegalovirus exposure and HLA in healthy donors. This PCR relied on a set of 60 Vbeta primers and 13 Jbeta primers. Sequencing used immunoSEQ multiplex PCR; TCRdb keeps in-frame clones, though not all of them. Of about 130,000 clones in the sample, approximately 80% were seen once. The specimen sequenced was PBMCs. The receptors stem from a man aged 50 or older in good health and CMV-seronegative.

J is TRBJ2-2 and V is TRBV6-6, with TRBD1 identical over 7 bases. This CDR3 spans 16 amino acids. Trimming at V came to 5 bases and at J to 0 bases, leaving 6 bases not matched to a gene. Per the germline V gene, CDR1 is MNHNY and CDR2 is SVGAGI (reference sequence). CDR3 sequence: CASSLQGTANTGELFF. The CDR3 DNA reads TGTGCCAGCAGTCTACAGGGGACCGCGAACACCGGGGAGCTGTTTTTT.

The chain joins TRBV5-5 to TRBJ1-6, with 7 bases identical to TRBD1. The germline V gene has CDR1 SGHKS and CDR2 YYEKEE (reference sequence). CDR3 length: 14 amino acids. J lost 6 bases, V lost 1 base, and 1 base had no gene match. The CDR3 region is CASSLWDSNSPLHF. CDR3 sequence (DNA): TGTGCCAGCAGCTTGTGGGACAGTAATTCACCCCTCCACTTT.

The rearrangement uses TRBV10-2 and TRBJ1-1, with D perhaps matching TRBD1 (5 bases). CDR3 length equals 14 residues. Germline V CDR1 and CDR2: WSHSY, SAAADI. V was cut by 10 bases and J by 5 bases, with 20 bases left in between. CDR3 amino acids: CATGKSASITEAFF. CDR3 DNA: TGCGCCACAGGGAAGTCTGCATCCATTACTGAAGCTTTCTTT.

The chain carries TRBV5-4 and TRBJ1-2; D possibly corresponds to TRBD1 (6 bases). Per the germline V gene, CDR1 is SGHNT and CDR2 is YYREEE (reference sequence). The CDR3 runs to 15 residues. V dropped 0 bases and J dropped 3 bases, with 12 bases sitting between them. CDR3 amino acids: CASSLETGWDYGYTF. The CDR3 nucleotides read TGTGCCAGCAGCTTGGAAACAGGGTGGGACTATGGCTACACCTTC.

This clone has more than one count but fewer than ten. The CDR3 reads CASSRTGGGYEQYV. In DNA, the CDR3 is TGTGCCAGCAGCCGCACAGGGGGCGGTTACGAGCAGTACGTC. The rearrangement uses TRBV5-6 and TRBJ2-7; 9 positions match TRBD1. Unmatched junction bases numbered 6, after V lost 4 bases and J lost 4 bases. CDR3 length: 14 amino acids. Germline V lookup: CDR1 SGHDT, CDR2 YYEEEE.

DNA for the CDR3: TGTGCCACCCGCTCCAGTGAAGAGACCCAGTACTTC. Its translation is CATRSSEETQYF. The rearrangement uses TRBV10-3 and TRBJ2-5, with D unclear. Trimming took 10 bases from V and 3 from J, leaving 12 bases between them. CDR3 length: 12 residues. CDR1 and CDR2 from the germline V gene are ENHRY and SYGVKD.

The J gene is TRBJ2-3, the V gene TRBV30; 7 bases line up with TRBD2. This CDR3 region has 14 residues. Germline values: CDR1 GTSNPN, CDR2 SVGIG (reference sequence). The V gene end was trimmed by 3 bases and the J gene end by 6 bases; junction bases not matched to a gene: 9. This CDR3 is CAWRPPGTTDTQYF. In DNA form, the CDR3 reads TGTGCCTGGAGACCCCCCGGGACTACCGATACGCAGTATTTT.

This clone was observed a handful of times. The chain links TRBV5-4 to TRBJ1-1; weak D call: TRBD1 (6 bases). This CDR3 region has 13 residues. Germline V gene data show CDR1 as SGHNT and CDR2 as YYREEE (reference sequence). The V end lost 2 bases, the J end lost 4 bases, and 9 bases lay between the germline ends. The CDR3 loop reads CASSFEGVTEAFF. For the CDR3, the DNA is TGTGCCAGCAGCTTTGAGGGGGTCACTGAAGCTTTCTTT.

The rearrangement links TRBV29-1 to TRBJ2-6; D gene uncertain. This CDR3 has 13 amino acids. V was cut by 6 bases and J by 2 bases, with 8 bases left in between. Germline lookup yields CDR1 SQVTM and CDR2 ANQGSEA. The CDR3 region has the DNA TGCAGCGTCCAAATTCCTGGGGCCAACGTCCTGACTTTC. Amino acid sequence: CSVQIPGANVLTF.

The rearrangement uses TRBV23-1 and TRBJ2-1; the D gene is possibly TRBD2 (5 bases). TRBV23-1 counts as an open reading frame of uncertain function. The ends were cut back, 4 bases at V and 0 bases at J, with 16 bases in the middle. The CDR3 spans 17 residues. This CDR3 is CASSRTKAAGSYNEQFF. CDR3 sequence (DNA): TGCGCCAGCAGTCGGACGAAAGCGGCCGGCTCCTACAATGAGCAGTTCTTC.